Included here is one T cell receptor beta chain sequence, with context. The antigen remains unidentified. Trimming pared 11 bases from V and 3 bases from J, leaving 14 bases between. The CDR3 has 12 amino acids. Germline CDR1 is MNHNS and CDR2 is SASEGT. MiXCR, applied by TCRdb to the multiplex PCR reads, yields one record per CDR3 protein. Among 170,000 or so distinct CDR3 sequences listed, 30% to 35% were seen once. The lymph nodes were axillary draining lymph nodes from breast cancer patients. The record originates from a study of breast tumors, draining lymph nodes, adjacent tissues. Study-wide results and limits: Data fit most tumor T cells coming from lymph node, expanding in tumor. Tumors had less TCR diversity than lymph nodes, more than nontumor tissue. That most tumor T cells come from lymph nodes remained unproven.

The clonotype was recovered from a female donor with breast cancer. Some clones in this sample may be carry-over from other donors' samples. The V and J genes are TRBV6-1 and TRBJ2-7; a possible D gene is TRBD1 (6 bases). Sample: axillary lymph node tissue. CDR3 sequence (DNA): TGTGCCGGGTCCCGGACAGACTACGAGCAGTACTTC. Protein: CAGSRTDYEQYF.